This T cell receptor (beta chain) comes out of a study of CD8 T cells in Susac syndrome. The authors negatively isolated CD8+ and CD4+ T cells and FACS-enriched TEMRA cells. This CDR3 is 11 amino acids long. Trimming took 3 bases from V and 3 from J, leaving 6 bases between them. Germline loops: CDR1 SQVTM, CDR2 ANQGSEA. Study findings and constraints: The study's TCR sequencing and HLA analysis drew on a certain number of individuals. That number was acknowledged as relatively small.

A remark on this clonotype: The antigen is unknown.

Random hexamers primed reverse transcription of roughly 0.45 to 1 ug RNA. TCRdb used MiXCR to reprocess the immunoSEQ multiplex PCR reads, holding one entry per CDR3 protein. Here the sample spans about 190,000 distinct CDR3 sequences, more than 90% being singletons. The chain employs TRBV29-1 and TRBJ2-7; possibly TRBD2 for D (5 bases). Material: CD4+ T cells from PBMCs. The clonotype originates from a human donor with Susac syndrome. The CDR3 loop is CSVEEVYEQYF. The CDR3 nucleotides read TGCAGCGTTGAGGAGGTCTACGAGCAGTACTTC.